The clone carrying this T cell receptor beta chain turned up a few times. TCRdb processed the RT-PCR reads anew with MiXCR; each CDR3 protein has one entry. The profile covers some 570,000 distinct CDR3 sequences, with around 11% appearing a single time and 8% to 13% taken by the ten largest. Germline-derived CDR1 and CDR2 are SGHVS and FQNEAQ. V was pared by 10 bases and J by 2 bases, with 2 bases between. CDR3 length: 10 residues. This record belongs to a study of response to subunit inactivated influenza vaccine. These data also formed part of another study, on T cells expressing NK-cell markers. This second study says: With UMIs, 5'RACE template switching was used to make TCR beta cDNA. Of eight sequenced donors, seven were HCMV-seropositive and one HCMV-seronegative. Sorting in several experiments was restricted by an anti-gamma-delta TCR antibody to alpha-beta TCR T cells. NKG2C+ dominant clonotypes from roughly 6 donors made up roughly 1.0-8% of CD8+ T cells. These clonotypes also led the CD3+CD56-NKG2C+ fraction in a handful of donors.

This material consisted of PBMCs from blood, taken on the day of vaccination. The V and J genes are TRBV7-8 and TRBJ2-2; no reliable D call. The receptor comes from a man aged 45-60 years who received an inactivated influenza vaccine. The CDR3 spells CATNTGELFF. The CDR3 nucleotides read TGTGCCACCAACACCGGGGAGCTGTTTTTT.